This T cell receptor (beta chain) comes out of a study of T cell repertoires in cytomegalovirus infection. On this clonotype itself: The antigen is undetermined.

Germline V lookup: CDR1 MNHEY, CDR2 SMNVEV (reference sequence). Trimming removed 7 bases from V and 5 bases from J; junction bases left unmatched: 12. There are 15 residues in the CDR3. MiXCR, run by TCRdb on the reads, gives a single entry per CDR3 protein. Here the sample spans approximately 260,000 distinct CDR3 sequences, 20% to 25% being singletons. The origin of this receptor is a human donor in good health (CMV status not recorded). Some clones in this sample may be carry-over from other donors' samples. The genes are TRBV27 and TRBJ2-7; TRBD2 matches at 9 bases. The starting material was cultured PBMCs, obtained from culture after CMV antigen stimulation. The CDR3 spells CASIRIGGRVNEQYF. The DNA of the CDR3 is TGTGCCAGCATCCGGATCGGCGGGAGGGTCAACGAGCAGTACTTC.